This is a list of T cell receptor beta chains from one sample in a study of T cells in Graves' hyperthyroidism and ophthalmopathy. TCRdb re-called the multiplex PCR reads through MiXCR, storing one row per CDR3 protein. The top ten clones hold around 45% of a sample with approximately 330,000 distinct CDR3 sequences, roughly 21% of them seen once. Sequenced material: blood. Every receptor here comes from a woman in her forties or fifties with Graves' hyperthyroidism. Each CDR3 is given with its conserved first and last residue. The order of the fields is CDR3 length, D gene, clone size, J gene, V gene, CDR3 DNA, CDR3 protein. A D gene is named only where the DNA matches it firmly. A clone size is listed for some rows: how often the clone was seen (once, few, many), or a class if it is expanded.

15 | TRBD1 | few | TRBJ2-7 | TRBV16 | TGTGCCAGCAGCCAGTCGAGAGGGGGCTACGACGAGCAGTACTTC | CASSQSRGGYDEQYF
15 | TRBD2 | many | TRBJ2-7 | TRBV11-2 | TGTGCCAGCAGCCCCCGGACTAGCGGCCCCTACGAGCAGTACTTC | CASSPRTSGPYEQYF
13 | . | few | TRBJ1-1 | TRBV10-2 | TGCGCCAGCAGTGATACGGGGGATGGGGTGGCTTTCTTT | CASSDTGDGVAFF
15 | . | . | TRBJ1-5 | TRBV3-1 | TGTGCCAGCAGCCAGGGTACAGGGCAGGGTCAGCCCCAGCATTTT | CASSQGTGQGQPQHF
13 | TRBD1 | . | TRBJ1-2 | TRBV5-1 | TGCGCCAGCAGCTGGGGACAGTCGTATGGCTACACCTTC | CASSWGQSYGYTF
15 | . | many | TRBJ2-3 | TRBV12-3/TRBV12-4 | TGTGCCAGCAGTCTACAAGGAGGGAGCACAGATACGCAGTATTTT | CASSLQGGSTDTQYF
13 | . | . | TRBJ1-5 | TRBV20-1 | TGCAGTGCCGAGCACAGGGTGTATCAGCCCCAGCATTTT | CSAEHRVYQPQHF
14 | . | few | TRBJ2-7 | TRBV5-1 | TGCGCCAGCAGCTTGGAGAGGCCCTCCGGGGAGCAGTACTTC | CASSLERPSGEQYF
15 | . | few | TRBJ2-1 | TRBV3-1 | TGTGCCAGCAGCCAAGGGCGGGGGCCCTACAATGACCAGTTCTTC | CASSQGRGPYNDQFF
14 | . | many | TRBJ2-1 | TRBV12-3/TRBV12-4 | TGTGCCAGCAGTTTAGCGGGAGGGGGAAATGAGCAGTTCTTC | CASSLAGGGNEQFF
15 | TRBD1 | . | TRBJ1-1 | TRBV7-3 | TGTGCCAGCAGCTTAAAGGCAGGGGGCGGCACTGAAGCTTTCTTT | CASSLKAGGGTEAFF
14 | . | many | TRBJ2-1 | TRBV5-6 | TGTGCCAGCAGCTTGGAAAGGGGCTACAATGAGCAGTTCTTC | CASSLERGYNEQFF
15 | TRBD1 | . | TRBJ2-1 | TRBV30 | TGTGCCTGGTTTGACCCAGGGGGCATAGAGGGGGAGCAGTTCTTC | CAWFDPGGIEGEQFF
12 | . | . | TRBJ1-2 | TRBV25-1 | TGTGCCAGCTTGAAGGGGGTTGGAGGCTACACCTTC | CASLKGVGGYTF
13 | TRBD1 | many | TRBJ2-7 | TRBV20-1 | TGCAGTGCTCGGACAGGGGGCTCGTACGAGCAGTACTTC | CSARTGGSYEQYF
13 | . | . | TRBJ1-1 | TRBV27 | TGTGCCAGCAGTTTTCTAGGGGGTCCTGAAGCTTTCTTT | CASSFLGGPEAFF
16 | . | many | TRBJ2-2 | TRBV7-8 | TGTGCCAGCAGCTTGCCGGGGTTCGAGTATGGCGGGGAGCTGTTTTTT | CASSLPGFEYGGELFF
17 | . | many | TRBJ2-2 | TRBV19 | TGTGCCAGTAGTATCATTGGGGGCAGGCTGAACACCGGGGAGCTGTTTTTT | CASSIIGGRLNTGELFF
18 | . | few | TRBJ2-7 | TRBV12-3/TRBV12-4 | TGTGCCAGCAGTTTAGTAACTGTGTTTTGCGGGGACTCCTACGAGCAGTACTTC | CASSLVTVFCGDSYEQYF
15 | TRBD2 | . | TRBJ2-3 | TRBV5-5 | TGTGCCAGCAGCTTGGAACTAGCGTTCACAGATACGCAGTATTTT | CASSLELAFTDTQYF
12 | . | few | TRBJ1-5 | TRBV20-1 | TGCAGTGCTAGACTTCTGGATCGGCCCCAGCATTTT | CSARLLDRPQHF
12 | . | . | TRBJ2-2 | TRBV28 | TGTGCCAGCAATACTCGCAGGGGGGAGCTGTTTTTT | CASNTRRGELFF
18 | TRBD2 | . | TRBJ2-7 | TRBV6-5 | TGTGCCAGCAGTTACTGGGGGCTAGCGGGGACTGCCGGCTACGAGCAGTACTTC | CASSYWGLAGTAGYEQYF
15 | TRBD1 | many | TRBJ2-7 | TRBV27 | TGTGCCAGCAGTTTAGCCGGGACAGGGGTTTTCGAGCAGTACTTC | CASSLAGTGVFEQYF
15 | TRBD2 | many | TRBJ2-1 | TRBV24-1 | TGTGCCACCAGTGATTTACCTAGCGGTGTCAATGAGCAGTTCTTC | CATSDLPSGVNEQFF
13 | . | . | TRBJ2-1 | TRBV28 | TGTGCCAGCAGCCCGGGACTGTTGAATGAGCAGTTCTTC | CASSPGLLNEQFF
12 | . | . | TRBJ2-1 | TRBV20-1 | TGCAGTGCTTTCGAAGTTTCAAATGAGCAGTTCTTC | CSAFEVSNEQFF
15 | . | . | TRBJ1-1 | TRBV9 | TGTGCCAGCAGCGTGGGGAATCCCATGAACACTGAAGCTTTCTTT | CASSVGNPMNTEAFF
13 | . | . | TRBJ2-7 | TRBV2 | TGTGCCAGCAACAATGGTCGCCTCTACGCGCAGTACTTC | CASNNGRLYAQYF
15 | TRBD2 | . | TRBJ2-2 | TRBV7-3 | TGTGCCAGCAGACTTAGCGGGGGGGCCGGCGGGGAGCTGTTTTTT | CASRLSGGAGGELFF
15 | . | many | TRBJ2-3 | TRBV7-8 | TGTGCCAGCACCAAGATAGGGGGGTTTCAAGATACGCAGTATTTT | CASTKIGGFQDTQYF
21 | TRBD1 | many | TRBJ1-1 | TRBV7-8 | TGTGCCAGCAGCTTTCGTTTCAGGCGCACAGGGGGTGATGGGGGGAACACTGAAGCTTTCTTT | CASSFRFRRTGGDGGNTEAFF
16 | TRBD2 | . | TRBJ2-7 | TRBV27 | TGTGCCAGCAGTTGGGGACTAGCGGGAGGGCCCTACGAGCAGTACTTC | CASSWGLAGGPYEQYF
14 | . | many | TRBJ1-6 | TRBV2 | TGTGCCAGCAGTGATCAGGGTTTTAATTCACCCCTCCACTTT | CASSDQGFNSPLHF
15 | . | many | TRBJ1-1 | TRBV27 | TGTGCCAGCAGTTTAAACCCCATGACAGCTATTGAAGCTTTCTTT | CASSLNPMTAIEAFF
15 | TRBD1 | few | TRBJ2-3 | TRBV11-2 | TGTGCCAGCAGCGGGCGGACAGGGGGCGCAGATACGCAGTATTTT | CASSGRTGGADTQYF
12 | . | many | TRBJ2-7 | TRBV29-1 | TGCAGCGGGGAGTTGGTAGGCGGCGAGCAGTACTTC | CSGELVGGEQYF
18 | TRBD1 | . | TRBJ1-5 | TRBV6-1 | TGTGCCAGCAGTGAGAGGCGTACAGGGGGCATTGGCAATCAGCCCCAGCATTTT | CASSERRTGGIGNQPQHF
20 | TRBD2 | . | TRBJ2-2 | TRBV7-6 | TGTGCCAGCAGCTTACGTCCCGGTGTTCTAGCGGGGGGGGCTACCGTGAAGCTGTTTTTT | CASSLRPGVLAGGATVKLFF
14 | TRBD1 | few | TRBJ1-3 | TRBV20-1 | TGCAGTGCTACCCGGACAGGGGGCAGAAACACCATATATTTT | CSATRTGGRNTIYF
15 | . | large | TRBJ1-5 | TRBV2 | TGTGCCAGCAGGGAGGGTAGTCAGAGCAATCAGCCCCAGCATTTT | CASREGSQSNQPQHF
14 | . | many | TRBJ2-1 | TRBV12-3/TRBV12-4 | TGTGCCAGCAGCAAAGGGGGCTCCTACAATGAGCAGTTCTTC | CASSKGGSYNEQFF
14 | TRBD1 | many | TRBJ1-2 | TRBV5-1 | TGCGCCAGCAGCCTGGACAGGGGGCGGTCGGGCTACACCTTC | CASSLDRGRSGYTF
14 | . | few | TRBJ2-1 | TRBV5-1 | TGCGCCAGCAGTCACGCCATTAGGGGAGGTGAGCAGTTCTTC | CASSHAIRGGEQFF
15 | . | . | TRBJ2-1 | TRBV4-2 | TGTGCCAGCAGCCAAGATAGCTGGGGGGTGAATGAGCAGTTCTTC | CASSQDSWGVNEQFF
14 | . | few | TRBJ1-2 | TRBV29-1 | TGCAGCGTCGACCCCTCGATTCGCCCCTATGGCTACACCTTC | CSVDPSIRPYGYTF
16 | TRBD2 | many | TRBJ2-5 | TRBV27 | TGTGCCAGCAGTTCTCCCCTAGCGGGGGGCTTGAAGACCCAGTACTTC | CASSSPLAGGLKTQYF
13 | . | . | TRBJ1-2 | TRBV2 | TGTGCCAGCAGCCGCCTGGGGTTTTATGGCTACACCTTC | CASSRLGFYGYTF
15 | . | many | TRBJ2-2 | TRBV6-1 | TGTGCCAGCGGGACAAAGGGAGGCGGCACCGGGGAGCTGTTTTTT | CASGTKGGGTGELFF